This record covers a single T cell receptor beta chain. Its antigen remains unidentified. This sample was taken from a study of cytomegalovirus exposure and HLA in healthy donors. Study observations and caveats: Later on, a genetic analysis was performed. It linked a missense variant in DCLRE1C with V- and J-gene trimming of TCR beta. In presence/absence analyses, roughly uniform sequencing depth across donors was assumed. The investigators catalogued about 170 TCR beta chains as cytomegalovirus-associated.

With 60 Vbeta and 13 Jbeta primers, the PCR was carried out. Sequencing was performed with immunoSEQ multiplex PCR; in TCRdb, only in-frame clones are kept and a portion is missing. The sample comprises 130,000 or so clones, 70% to 80% of which are singletons, and roughly 1.5% rests with the top ten. Sequencing was done on a sample of PBMCs. This TCR was sampled from a female donor in good health and CMV-seronegative.

In DNA, the CDR3 is TGCGCCAGCAGCGGTCCGTATGGGGGGAAGAACACTGAAGCTTTCTTT. Translating gives CASSGPYGGKNTEAFF. The gene calls are TRBV5-1 and TRBJ1-1, with D possibly matching TRBD1 (5 bases). CDR1 is SGHRS and CDR2 is YFSETQ in the germline V gene. The V end lost 4 bases, the J end lost 1 base, and 17 bases lay between the germline ends. This CDR3 is 16 amino acids long.